The rows below give T cell receptor beta chains drawn from one sample of a study of blood T cells in healthy people across ages. From the 5' RACE reads, TCRdb called clonotypes with MiXCR, one entry per CDR3 protein. Of 1 million or so distinct CDR3 sequences listed, 20% to 25% are singletons. This sample also appeared in a second study, on T cells of mothers and their children.

Sequencing was performed on blood. These receptors originate from a girl aged 2-10 years in good health. The CDR3 runs from the conserved cysteine through the conserved F or W. The D gene is left open where the match is weak. Clone size is stated in some rows and not others, as once, few, many or a class when expanded.

DNA,CDR3,D,V,size,J
TGTGCCAGCAGCTTCGGGACAGGGTCCCAGCCCCAGCATTTT,CASSFGTGSQPQHF,TRBD1,TRBV7-9,few,TRBJ1-5
TGTGCCACCAGCAGAGATGCGTATGCCTACAATGAGCAGTTCTTC,CATSRDAYAYNEQFF,-,TRBV15,few,TRBJ2-1
TGTGCCAGCAGCTTAGTAGTGGCAGGAGGGGGAAACGATGAAGCTTTCTTT,CASSLVVAGGGNDEAFF,-,TRBV7-9,-,TRBJ1-1
TGTGCCAGCCGCCGACAGGGGGCTAGTGGCTACACCTTC,CASRRQGASGYTF,TRBD1,TRBV19,-,TRBJ1-2
TGTGCCAGCAGCTTAGCTGGGGGTAGCACAGATACGCAGTATTTT,CASSLAGGSTDTQYF,-,TRBV7-3,many,TRBJ2-3
TGTGCCAGCAGCCGGGATGGGGGGGACCAAGAGACCCAGTACTTC,CASSRDGGDQETQYF,TRBD2,TRBV7-3,-,TRBJ2-5
TGTGCCAGCAGCCGAGACAGGGCGGACAAAAACATTCAGTACTTC,CASSRDRADKNIQYF,TRBD1,TRBV11-1,-,TRBJ2-4
TGCGCCAGCAGCCAAGGGGGGGTCGGCGGCTACACCTTC,CASSQGGVGGYTF,-,TRBV4-3,-,TRBJ1-2
TGTGCCAGCAGCTTCCGGGACAGCACCGGGGAGCTGTTTTTT,CASSFRDSTGELFF,TRBD1,TRBV11-2,-,TRBJ2-2
TGCAGTGCTAGGGTGTCATCAGGGGTTGATACGCAGTATTTT,CSARVSSGVDTQYF,-,TRBV20-1,-,TRBJ2-3
TGTGCCAGCAGCCCTGGCATGGGGACTGAGGAAACTTTCTTT,CASSPGMGTEETFF,-,TRBV3-1,few,TRBJ1-1
TGCAGCGTTGTAGGTCCAGTAGAAGGGAACTATGGCTACACCTTC,CSVVGPVEGNYGYTF,-,TRBV29-1,-,TRBJ1-2
TGTGCCAGCAGCGTAGCTCGGGGGAAAAAGACCCAGTACTTC,CASSVARGKKTQYF,-,TRBV9,-,TRBJ2-5
TGTGCCAGCGCCCATTTCGGTGTCCAGTTCTTC,CASAHFGVQFF,-,TRBV12-3/TRBV12-4,few,TRBJ2-1
TGTGCCAGCAGTTTCTGGGCGGGAGTAAATGAGCAGTTCTTC,CASSFWAGVNEQFF,TRBD2,TRBV28,many,TRBJ2-1
TGCAGTGCTACCGGGCGGAACACAGATACGCAGTATTTT,CSATGRNTDTQYF,-,TRBV20-1,-,TRBJ2-3
TGCAGTGCTAGAGATCGAAAAGGGACAGCACGCTCCTACGAGCAGTACTTC,CSARDRKGTARSYEQYF,TRBD1,TRBV20-1,-,TRBJ2-7
TGTGCCAGCAGTGTGGATTTAGGGGCAGATACGCAGTATTTT,CASSVDLGADTQYF,-,TRBV2,-,TRBJ2-3
TGCAGGACGGGACAGGGTGAAGGCTACACCTTC,CRTGQGEGYTF,TRBD1,TRBV20-1,-,TRBJ1-2
TGTGCCAGCAGCCAAGAAGGGACTAGCGGGACCTATTTTAGCGAGCAGTACTTC,CASSQEGTSGTYFSEQYF,TRBD2,TRBV3-1,-,TRBJ2-7
TGCAGTGCTAGGGCCACCGACAGGGGGCTGGACGAGCAGTACTTC,CSARATDRGLDEQYF,TRBD1,TRBV20-1,-,TRBJ2-7
TGTGCCACCAGTGAGGTGGACAGGGGCTACCAAGAGACCCAGTACTTC,CATSEVDRGYQETQYF,TRBD1,TRBV24-1,few,TRBJ2-5
TGTGCCAGCAGGAGCCGGGCCATAAAAAAGGGGACTGAAGCTTTCTTT,CASRSRAIKKGTEAFF,-,TRBV28,-,TRBJ1-1
TGTGCCAGCAGGGGACAGCTCCTTCGCGGGGCCAACGTCCTGACTTTC,CASRGQLLRGANVLTF,TRBD1,TRBV7-9,few,TRBJ2-6
TGCAGTGCTAGATTGCGGGACTACCTACCGGGAGGCACAGATACGCAGTATTTT,CSARLRDYLPGGTDTQYF,TRBD2,TRBV20-1,few,TRBJ2-3
TGTGCCAGCAGCCAAGTAGTGGAACAGTCTTATGGCTACACCTTC,CASSQVVEQSYGYTF,-,TRBV4-2,-,TRBJ1-2
TGTGCCAGCAGTTTGTCAGGGAGTTACTACGAGCAGTACTTC,CASSLSGSYYEQYF,-,TRBV28,many,TRBJ2-7
TGTGCCAGCAGGAACCAAGGGGAACTCACAGATACGCAGTATTTT,CASRNQGELTDTQYF,-,TRBV11-2,-,TRBJ2-3
TGCAGTGCTAGTCGGGGGACTAGCGGCCAAGAGACCCAGTACTTC,CSASRGTSGQETQYF,TRBD2,TRBV20-1,-,TRBJ2-5
TGTGCCAGCAGTAAGGGGTGGGGAGATTCACCCCTCCACTTT,CASSKGWGDSPLHF,-,TRBV27,-,TRBJ1-6
TGCAGCGCTGGACAGGCCCTCCCGGATGAGCAGTTCTTC,CSAGQALPDEQFF,TRBD1,TRBV29-1,-,TRBJ2-1
TGCAGCGTTTCCTGGCCGGATCTCGTTAACTATGGCTACACCTTC,CSVSWPDLVNYGYTF,-,TRBV29-1,-,TRBJ1-2
TGTGCCAGCAGTTTAGCTAGCCCAGCCGAGCAGTACTTC,CASSLASPAEQYF,-,TRBV28,few,TRBJ2-7
TGTGCCAGCAGCAACTTAAGGGGAGGCAATCAGCCCCAGCATTTT,CASSNLRGGNQPQHF,-,TRBV5-6,-,TRBJ1-5
TGTGCCAGCAGCTCACTAGAAATAGAAGAGACCCAGTACTTC,CASSSLEIEETQYF,-,TRBV5-6,few,TRBJ2-5
TGTGCCAGCAGTTTAATGGGGGGGCGGACTGAAGCTTTCTTT,CASSLMGGRTEAFF,-,TRBV27,-,TRBJ1-1
TGCAGCGCCTTACTAGCGGGATCCTACGAGCAGTACTTC,CSALLAGSYEQYF,TRBD2,TRBV29-1,-,TRBJ2-7
TGCAGCCAACTAGGGGGTCCCTGGGAGACCCAGTACTTC,CSQLGGPWETQYF,-,TRBV29-1,few,TRBJ2-5
TGTGCCAGCAGCTCCGACCACTCGACAGGGATTCTGTACAATGAGCAGTTCTTC,CASSSDHSTGILYNEQFF,TRBD1,TRBV7-9,-,TRBJ2-1
TGTGCCAGCAGCCGGGCAGGTTCTGTTGTTGATGGCTACACCTTC,CASSRAGSVVDGYTF,-,TRBV11-2,few,TRBJ1-2
TGCAGTGCCGCCCCGGGGGCTCAAGAGACCCAGTACTTC,CSAAPGAQETQYF,-,TRBV20-1,-,TRBJ2-5
TGTGCCAGCATTGGGTACGGCAATGAGCAGTTCTTC,CASIGYGNEQFF,-,TRBV2,few,TRBJ2-1
TGTGCCAGCGGGGTTGGCACAGATACGCAGTATTTT,CASGVGTDTQYF,-,TRBV12-3/TRBV12-4,many,TRBJ2-3
TGTGCCAGCGGGATTGTGCGACTTAAGAACACTGAAGCTTCCTTT,CASGIVRLKNTEASF,-,TRBV7-2,-,TRBJ1-1
TGTGCCAGCAGTCCCTCCGACAGCCCCTATGGCTACACCTTC,CASSPSDSPYGYTF,-,TRBV12-3/TRBV12-4,-,TRBJ1-2
TGCAGTGCTAGTACGGGGGGAGTAGGGTACTTC,CSASTGGVGYF,TRBD2,TRBV20-1,few,TRBJ2-4
TGTGCCAGCAGCTTAGCGCTAGCGGGGGCCCGTAGGACGCAGTATTTT,CASSLALAGARRTQYF,TRBD2,TRBV7-2,few,TRBJ2-3
TGTGCCAGCGACGGGGGAGACGGAAATGAGCAGTTCTTC,CASDGGDGNEQFF,-,TRBV11-2,many,TRBJ2-1
TGTGCCAGCATAGGGATTCAAGAGACTCAGTACTTC,CASIGIQETQYF,-,TRBV28,few,TRBJ2-5